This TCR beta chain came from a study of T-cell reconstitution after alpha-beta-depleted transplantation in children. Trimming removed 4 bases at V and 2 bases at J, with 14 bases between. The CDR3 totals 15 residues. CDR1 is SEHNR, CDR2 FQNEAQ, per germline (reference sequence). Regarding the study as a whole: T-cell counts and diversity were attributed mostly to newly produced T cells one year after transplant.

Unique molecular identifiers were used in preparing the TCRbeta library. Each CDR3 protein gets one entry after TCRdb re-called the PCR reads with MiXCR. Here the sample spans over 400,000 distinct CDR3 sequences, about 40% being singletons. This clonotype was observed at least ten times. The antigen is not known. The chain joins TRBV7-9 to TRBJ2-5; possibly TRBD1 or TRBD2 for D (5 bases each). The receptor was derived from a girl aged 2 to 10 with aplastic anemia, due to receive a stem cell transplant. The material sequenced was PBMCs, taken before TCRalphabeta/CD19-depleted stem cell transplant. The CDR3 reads CASSSGGTPQETQYF. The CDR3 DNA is TGTGCCAGCAGCTCCGGTGGGACGCCACAAGAGACCCAGTACTTC.